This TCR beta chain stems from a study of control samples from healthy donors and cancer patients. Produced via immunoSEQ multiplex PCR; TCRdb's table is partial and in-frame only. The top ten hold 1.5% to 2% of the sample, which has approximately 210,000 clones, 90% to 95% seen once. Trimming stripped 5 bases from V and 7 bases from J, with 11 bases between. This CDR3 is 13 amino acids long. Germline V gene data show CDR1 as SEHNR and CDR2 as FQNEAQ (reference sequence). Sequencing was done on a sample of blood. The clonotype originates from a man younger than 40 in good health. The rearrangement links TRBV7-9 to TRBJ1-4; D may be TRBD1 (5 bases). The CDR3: CASSAWGSEKLFF. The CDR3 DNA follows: TGTGCCAGCAGCGCCTGGGGCTCTGAAAAACTGTTTTTT.